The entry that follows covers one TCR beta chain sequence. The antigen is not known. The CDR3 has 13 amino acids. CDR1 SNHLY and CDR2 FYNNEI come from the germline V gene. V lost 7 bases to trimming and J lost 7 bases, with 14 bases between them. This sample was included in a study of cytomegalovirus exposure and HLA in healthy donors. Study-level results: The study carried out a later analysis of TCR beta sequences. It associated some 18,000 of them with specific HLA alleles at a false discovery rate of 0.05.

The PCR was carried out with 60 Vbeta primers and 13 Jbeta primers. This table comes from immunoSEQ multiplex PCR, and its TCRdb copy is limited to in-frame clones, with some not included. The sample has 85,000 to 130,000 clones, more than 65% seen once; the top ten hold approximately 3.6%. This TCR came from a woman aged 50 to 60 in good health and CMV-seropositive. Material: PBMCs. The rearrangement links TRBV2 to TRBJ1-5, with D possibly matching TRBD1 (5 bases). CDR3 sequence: CASKGVSGQPQHF. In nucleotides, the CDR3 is TGTGCCAGCAAAGGGGTTTCGGGCCAGCCCCAGCATTTT. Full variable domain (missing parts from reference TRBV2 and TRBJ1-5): EPEVTQTPSHQVTQMGQEVILRCVPISNHLYFYWYRQILGQKVEFLVSFYNNEISEKSEIFDDQFSVERPDGSNFTLKIRSTKLEDSAMYFCASKGVSGQPQHFGDGTRLSIL.